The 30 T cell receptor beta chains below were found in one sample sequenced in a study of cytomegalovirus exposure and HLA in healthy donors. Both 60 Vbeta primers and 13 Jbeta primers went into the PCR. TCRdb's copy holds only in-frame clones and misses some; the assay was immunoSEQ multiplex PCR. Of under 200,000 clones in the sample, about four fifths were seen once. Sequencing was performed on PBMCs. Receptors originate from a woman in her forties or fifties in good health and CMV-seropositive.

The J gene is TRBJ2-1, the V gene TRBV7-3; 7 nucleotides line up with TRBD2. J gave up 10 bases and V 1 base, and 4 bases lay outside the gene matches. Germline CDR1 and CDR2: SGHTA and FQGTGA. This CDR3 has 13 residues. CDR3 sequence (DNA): TGTGCCAGCAGCTTAAATCCGGGGGGAGAGCAGTTCTTC. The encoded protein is CASSLNPGGEQFF.

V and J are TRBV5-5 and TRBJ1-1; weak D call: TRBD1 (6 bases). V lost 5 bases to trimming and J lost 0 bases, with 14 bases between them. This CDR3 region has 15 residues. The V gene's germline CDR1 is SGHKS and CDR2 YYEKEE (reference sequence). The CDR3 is CASSRQDALNTEAFF. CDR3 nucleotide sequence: TGTGCCAGCAGTCGACAGGACGCCTTGAACACTGAAGCTTTCTTT.

The CDR3 DNA reads TGTGCCAGCAGCTTAATTGGGGCGGGAGTTTGGAATGAGCAGTTCTTC. Translation gives CASSLIGAGVWNEQFF. The chain carries TRBV7-3 and TRBJ2-1, with TRBD2 matching over 7 bases. After removal of 1 base from V and 7 bases from J, the junction contained 10 bases not matched to a gene. In germline, CDR1 is SGHTA, CDR2 FQGTGA. The CDR3 consists of 16 residues.

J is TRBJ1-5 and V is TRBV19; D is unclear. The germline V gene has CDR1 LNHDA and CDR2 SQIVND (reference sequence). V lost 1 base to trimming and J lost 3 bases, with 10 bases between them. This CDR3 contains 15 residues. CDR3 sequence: CASSIALSYNQPQHF. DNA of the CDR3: TGTGCCAGTAGTATAGCCCTCAGTTACAATCAGCCCCAGCATTTT.

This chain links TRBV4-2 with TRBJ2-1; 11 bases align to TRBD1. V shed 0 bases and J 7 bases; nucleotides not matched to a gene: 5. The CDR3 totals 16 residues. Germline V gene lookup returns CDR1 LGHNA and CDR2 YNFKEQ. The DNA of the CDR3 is TGTGCCAGCAGCCAAGATCCGGGACAGGGGGGGAATGAGCAGTTCTTC. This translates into CASSQDPGQGGNEQFF.

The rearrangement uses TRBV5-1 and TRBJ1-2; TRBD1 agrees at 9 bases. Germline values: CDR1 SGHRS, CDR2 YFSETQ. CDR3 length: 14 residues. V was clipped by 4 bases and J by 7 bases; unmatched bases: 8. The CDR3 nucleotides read TGCGCCAGCAGCGGGGGACAGGGCTCGGGTGGCTACACCTTC. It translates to CASSGGQGSGGYTF. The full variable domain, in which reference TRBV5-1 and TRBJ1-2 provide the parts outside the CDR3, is KAGVTQTPRYLIKTRGQQVTLSCSPISGHRSVSWYQQTPGQGLQFLFEYFSETQRNKGNFPGRFSGRQFSNSRSEMNVSTLELGDSALYLCASSGGQGSGGYTFGSGTRLTVV.

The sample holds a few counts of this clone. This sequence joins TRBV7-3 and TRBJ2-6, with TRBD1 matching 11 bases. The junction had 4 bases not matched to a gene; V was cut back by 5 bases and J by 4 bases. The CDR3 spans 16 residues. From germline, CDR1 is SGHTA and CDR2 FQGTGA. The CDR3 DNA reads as TGTGCCAGCAGCAGGACAGGGGGCGACGGGGCCAACGTCCTGACTTTC. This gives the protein CASSRTGGDGANVLTF.

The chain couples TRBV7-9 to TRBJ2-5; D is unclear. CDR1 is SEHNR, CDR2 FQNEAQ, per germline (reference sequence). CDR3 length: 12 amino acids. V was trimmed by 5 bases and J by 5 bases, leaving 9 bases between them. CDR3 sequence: CASSQAGETQYF. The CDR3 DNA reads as TGTGCCAGCAGCCAAGCCGGGGAGACCCAGTACTTC.

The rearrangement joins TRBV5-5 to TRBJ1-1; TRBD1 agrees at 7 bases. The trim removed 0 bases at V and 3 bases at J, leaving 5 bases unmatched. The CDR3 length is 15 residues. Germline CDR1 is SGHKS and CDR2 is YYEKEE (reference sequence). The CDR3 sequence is CASSLEQGRDTEAFF. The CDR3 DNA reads TGTGCCAGCAGCTTGGAACAGGGGCGGGACACTGAAGCTTTCTTT.

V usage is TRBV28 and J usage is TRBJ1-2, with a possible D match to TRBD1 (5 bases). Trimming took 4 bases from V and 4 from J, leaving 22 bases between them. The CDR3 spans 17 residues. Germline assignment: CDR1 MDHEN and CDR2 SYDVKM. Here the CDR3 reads CASSSRWGERKVYGYTF. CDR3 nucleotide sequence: TGTGCCAGCAGTTCCCGCTGGGGGGAACGTAAGGTCTATGGCTACACCTTC.

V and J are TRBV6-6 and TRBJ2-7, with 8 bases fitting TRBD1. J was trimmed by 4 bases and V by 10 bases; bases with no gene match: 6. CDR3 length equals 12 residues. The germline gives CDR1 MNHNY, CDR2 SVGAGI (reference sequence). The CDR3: CATRRQGYEQYF. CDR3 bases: TGTGCCACTCGCCGACAGGGGTACGAGCAGTACTTC.

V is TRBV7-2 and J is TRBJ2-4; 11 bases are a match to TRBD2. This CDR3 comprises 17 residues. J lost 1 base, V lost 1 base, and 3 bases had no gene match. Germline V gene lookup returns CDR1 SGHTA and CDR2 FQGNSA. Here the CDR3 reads CASSLDSSGGAKNIQYF. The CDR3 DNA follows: TGTGCCAGCAGCTTAGACTCTAGCGGGGGGGCCAAAAACATTCAGTACTTC.

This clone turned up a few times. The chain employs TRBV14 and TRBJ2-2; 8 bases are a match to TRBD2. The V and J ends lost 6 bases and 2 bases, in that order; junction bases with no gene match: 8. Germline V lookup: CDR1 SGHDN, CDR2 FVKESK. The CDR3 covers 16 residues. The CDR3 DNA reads TGTGCCAGCAGTGGCCAGCGGGGGCCTAACACCGGGGAGCTGTTTTTT. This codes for CASSGQRGPNTGELFF.

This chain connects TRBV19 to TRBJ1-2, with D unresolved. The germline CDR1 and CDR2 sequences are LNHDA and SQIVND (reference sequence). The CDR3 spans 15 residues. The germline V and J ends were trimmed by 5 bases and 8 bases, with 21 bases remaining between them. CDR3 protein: CASSWEGFNRGGYTF. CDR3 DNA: TGTGCCAGTAGTTGGGAGGGATTCAACCGCGGGGGCTACACCTTC.

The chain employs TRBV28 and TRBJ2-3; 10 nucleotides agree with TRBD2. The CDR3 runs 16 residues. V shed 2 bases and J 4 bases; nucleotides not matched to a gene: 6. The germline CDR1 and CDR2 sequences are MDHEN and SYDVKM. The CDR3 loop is CASSLLPAGGSDTQYF. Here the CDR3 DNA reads TGTGCCAGCAGTTTACTTCCAGCGGGAGGGTCAGATACGCAGTATTTT. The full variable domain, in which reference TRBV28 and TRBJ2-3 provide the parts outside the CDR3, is DVKVTQSSRYLVKRTGEKVFLECVQDMDHENMFWYRQDPGLGLRLIYFSYDVKMKEKGDIPEGYSVSREKKERFSLILESASTNQTSMYLCASSLLPAGGSDTQYFGPGTRLTVL.

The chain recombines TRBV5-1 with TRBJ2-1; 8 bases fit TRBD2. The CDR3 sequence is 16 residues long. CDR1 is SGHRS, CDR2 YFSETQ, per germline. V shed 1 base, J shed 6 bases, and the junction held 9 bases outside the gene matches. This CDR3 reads CASSLIAGPGINEQFF. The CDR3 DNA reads TGCGCCAGCAGCTTGATAGCGGGGCCCGGTATCAATGAGCAGTTCTTC.

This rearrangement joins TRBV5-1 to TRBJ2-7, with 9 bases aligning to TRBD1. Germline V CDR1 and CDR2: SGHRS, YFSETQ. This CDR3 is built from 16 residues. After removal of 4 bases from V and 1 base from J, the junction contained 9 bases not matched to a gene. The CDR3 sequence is CASSASTGGISYEQYF. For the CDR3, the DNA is TGCGCCAGCAGCGCCTCGACAGGGGGTATTTCCTACGAGCAGTACTTC.

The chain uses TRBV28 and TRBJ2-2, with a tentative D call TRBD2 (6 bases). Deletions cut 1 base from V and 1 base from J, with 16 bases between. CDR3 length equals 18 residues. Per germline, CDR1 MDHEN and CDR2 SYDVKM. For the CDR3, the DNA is TGTGCCAGCAGTTTATCGGTGGAGGGTAAGATGAACACCGGGGAGCTGTTTTTT. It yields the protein CASSLSVEGKMNTGELFF.

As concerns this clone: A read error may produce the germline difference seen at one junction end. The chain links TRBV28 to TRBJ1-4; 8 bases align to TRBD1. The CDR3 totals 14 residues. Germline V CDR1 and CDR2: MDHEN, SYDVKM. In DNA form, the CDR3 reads TGTGCCAGCAGGTTATACAGGGGGATCGAAAAACTGTTTTTT. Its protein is CASRLYRGIEKLFF.

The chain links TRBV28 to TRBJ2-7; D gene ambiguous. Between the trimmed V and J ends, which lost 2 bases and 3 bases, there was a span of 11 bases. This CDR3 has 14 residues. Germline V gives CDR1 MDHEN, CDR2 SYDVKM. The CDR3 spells CASSLKLRIYEQYF. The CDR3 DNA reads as TGTGCCAGCAGTTTAAAACTTAGAATCTACGAGCAGTACTTC. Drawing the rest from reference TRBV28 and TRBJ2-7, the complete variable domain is DVKVTQSSRYLVKRTGEKVFLECVQDMDHENMFWYRQDPGLGLRLIYFSYDVKMKEKGDIPEGYSVSREKKERFSLILESASTNQTSMYLCASSLKLRIYEQYFGPGTRLTVT.

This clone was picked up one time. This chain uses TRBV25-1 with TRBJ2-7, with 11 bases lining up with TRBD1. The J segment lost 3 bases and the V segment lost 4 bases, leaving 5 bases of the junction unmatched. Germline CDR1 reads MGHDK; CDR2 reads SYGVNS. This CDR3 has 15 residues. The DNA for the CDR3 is TGTGCCAGCAGTGGTGGGACAGGGGGGATCTACGAGCAGTACTTC. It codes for CASSGGTGGIYEQYF.

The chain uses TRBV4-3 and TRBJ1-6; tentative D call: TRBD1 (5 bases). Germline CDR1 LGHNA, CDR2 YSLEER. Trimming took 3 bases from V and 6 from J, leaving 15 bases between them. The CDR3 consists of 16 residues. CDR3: CASSQGGGAVNSPLHF. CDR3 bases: TGCGCCAGCAGCCAGGGAGGAGGGGCAGTTAATTCACCCCTCCACTTT.

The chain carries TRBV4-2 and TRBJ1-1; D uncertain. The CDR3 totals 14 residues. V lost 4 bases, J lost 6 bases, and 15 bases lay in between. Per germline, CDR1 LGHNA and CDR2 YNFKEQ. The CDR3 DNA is TGTGCCAGCAGCCCAGAATATCAGGCGCCTGAAGCTTTCTTT. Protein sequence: CASSPEYQAPEAFF.

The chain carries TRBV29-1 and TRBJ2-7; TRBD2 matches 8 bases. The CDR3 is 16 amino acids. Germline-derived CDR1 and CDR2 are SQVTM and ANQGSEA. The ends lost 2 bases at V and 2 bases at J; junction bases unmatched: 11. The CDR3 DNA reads TGCAGCGTTGAAAGCGCGGCCGGGACTAGAACCTACGAGCAGTACTTC. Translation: CSVESAAGTRTYEQYF.

CDR3 bases: TGTGCCAGCTCACCACCGGCGGGCTCCACGCGGGAGCAGTTCTTC. It yields the protein CASSPPAGSTREQFF. The gene calls are TRBV18 and TRBJ2-1, with D maybe TRBD2 (5 bases). This CDR3 is built from 15 residues. In germline, CDR1 is KGHSH, CDR2 LQKENI. V lost 0 bases, J lost 10 bases, and 16 bases lay in between.

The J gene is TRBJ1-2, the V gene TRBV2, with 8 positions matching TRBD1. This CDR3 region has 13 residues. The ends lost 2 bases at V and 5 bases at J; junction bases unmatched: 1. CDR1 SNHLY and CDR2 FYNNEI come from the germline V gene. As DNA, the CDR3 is TGTGCCAGCAGTGAACACAGGGGGTATGGCTACACCTTC. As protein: CASSEHRGYGYTF. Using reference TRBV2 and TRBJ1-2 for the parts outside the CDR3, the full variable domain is EPEVTQTPSHQVTQMGQEVILRCVPISNHLYFYWYRQILGQKVEFLVSFYNNEISEKSEIFDDQFSVERPDGSNFTLKIRSTKLEDSAMYFCASSEHRGYGYTFGSGTRLTVV.

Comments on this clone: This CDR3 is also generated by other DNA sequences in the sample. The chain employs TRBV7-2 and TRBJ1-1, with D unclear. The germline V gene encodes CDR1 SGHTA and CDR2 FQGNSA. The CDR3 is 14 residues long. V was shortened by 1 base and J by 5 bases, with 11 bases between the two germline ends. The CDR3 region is CASSLDAGNTEAFF. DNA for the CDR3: TGTGCCAGCAGCTTAGACGCGGGAAATACTGAAGCTTTCTTT.

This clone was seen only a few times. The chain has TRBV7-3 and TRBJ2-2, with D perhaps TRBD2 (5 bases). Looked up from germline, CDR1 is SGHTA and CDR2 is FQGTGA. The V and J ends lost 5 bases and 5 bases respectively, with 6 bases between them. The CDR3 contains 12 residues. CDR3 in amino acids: CASSPGTGELFF. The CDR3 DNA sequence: TGTGCCAGCAGCCCGGGGACCGGGGAGCTGTTTTTT.

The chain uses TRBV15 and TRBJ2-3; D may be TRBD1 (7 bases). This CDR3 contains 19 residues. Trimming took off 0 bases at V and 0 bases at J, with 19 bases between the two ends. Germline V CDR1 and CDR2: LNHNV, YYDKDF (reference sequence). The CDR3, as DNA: TGTGCCACCAGCAGAGATGGCCCTCAGGGGGGTTCTAGCACAGATACGCAGTATTTT. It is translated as CATSRDGPQGGSSTDTQYF. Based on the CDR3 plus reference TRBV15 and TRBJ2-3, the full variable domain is DAMVIQNPRYQVTQFGKPVTLSCSQTLNHNVMYWYQQKSSQAPKLLFHYYDKDFNNEADTPDNFQSRRPNTSFCFLDIRSPGLGDTAMYLCATSRDGPQGGSSTDTQYFGPGTRLTVL.

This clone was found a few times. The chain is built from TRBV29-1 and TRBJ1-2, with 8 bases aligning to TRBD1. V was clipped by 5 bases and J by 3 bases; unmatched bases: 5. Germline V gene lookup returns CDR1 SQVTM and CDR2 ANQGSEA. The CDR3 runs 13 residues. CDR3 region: CSVLPGGHYGYTF. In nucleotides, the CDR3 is TGCAGCGTTCTCCCAGGGGGCCACTATGGCTACACCTTC.